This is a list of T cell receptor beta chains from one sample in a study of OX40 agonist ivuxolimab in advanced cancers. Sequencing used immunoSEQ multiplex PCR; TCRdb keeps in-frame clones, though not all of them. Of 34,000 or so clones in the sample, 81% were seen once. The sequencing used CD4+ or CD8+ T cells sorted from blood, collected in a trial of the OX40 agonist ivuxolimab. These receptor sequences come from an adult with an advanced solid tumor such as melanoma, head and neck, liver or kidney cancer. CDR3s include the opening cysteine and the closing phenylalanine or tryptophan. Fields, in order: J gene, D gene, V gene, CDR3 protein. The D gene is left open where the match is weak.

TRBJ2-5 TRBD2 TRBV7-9 CAGSSRTSVETQYF
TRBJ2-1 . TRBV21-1 CASSKAGLAGVFYNEQFF
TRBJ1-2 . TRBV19 CASSIDQYYGYTF
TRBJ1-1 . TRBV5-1 CASSFDRPNTEAFF
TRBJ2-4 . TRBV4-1 CASSQAGNIQYF
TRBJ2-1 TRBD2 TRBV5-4 CASSATLRGNGNEQFF
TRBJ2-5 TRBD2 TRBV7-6 CASSPGGALETQYF
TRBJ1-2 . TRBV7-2 CASSLSGEYGYTF
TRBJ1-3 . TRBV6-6 CASSTGSGNTIYF
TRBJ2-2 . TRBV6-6 CASSYDVDTGELFF
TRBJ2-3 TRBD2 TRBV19 CASSSGTSGRVYTDTQYF
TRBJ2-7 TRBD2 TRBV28 CASKIWGRGEQYF
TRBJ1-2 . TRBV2 CASSVGGDYGYTF
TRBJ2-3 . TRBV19 CASSIPRASTDTQYF
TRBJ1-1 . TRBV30 CAWRGNTEAFF
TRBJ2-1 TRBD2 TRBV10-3 CASSLIAGGYNEQFF
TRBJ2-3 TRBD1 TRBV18 CASSPSSGGSTDTQYF
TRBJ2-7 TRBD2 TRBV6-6 CASSYSGLAGGEQYF
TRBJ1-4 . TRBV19 CATTIGTWNEKLFF
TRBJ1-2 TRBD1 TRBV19 CASMGRQGAYGYTF
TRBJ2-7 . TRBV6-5 CASSYSRTNYEQYF
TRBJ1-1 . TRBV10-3 CAISHAGDTNTEAFF
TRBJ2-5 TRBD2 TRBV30 CAWRRVSSGSAQYF
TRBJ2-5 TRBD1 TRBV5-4 CASSLGGRGRGETQYF
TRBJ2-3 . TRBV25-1 CASRMLGGRATDTQYF
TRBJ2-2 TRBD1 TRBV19 CASLRGLTLNTGELFF
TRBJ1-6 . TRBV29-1 CSVRLREASPLHF
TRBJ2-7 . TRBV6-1 CASSWTDEQYF
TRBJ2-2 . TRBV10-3 CATGGEYTGELFF